The 8 T cell receptor beta chains below come from one sample, sequenced in a study of cytomegalovirus exposure and HLA in healthy donors. Use of 60 Vbeta and 13 Jbeta primers characterized the PCR. Produced via immunoSEQ multiplex PCR; TCRdb's table is partial and in-frame only. The sample lists fewer than 200,000 clones, over 60% occurring once. Specimen: PBMCs. All receptors come from a girl between 5 and 17 years old in good health and CMV-seronegative.

This chain connects TRBV6-5 to TRBJ1-1; no definite D call. Germline V gives CDR1 MNHEY, CDR2 SVGAGI. The V end was cut by 5 bases, the J end by 5 bases, with 9 bases between. The CDR3 runs to 12 residues. The CDR3 region is CASSPRETEAFF. As DNA, the CDR3 is TGTGCCAGCAGTCCTCGGGAAACTGAAGCTTTCTTT.

The table lists this clone with a few counts. The chain links TRBV27 to TRBJ1-1; D call uncertain. The CDR3 has 14 residues. Germline V gene data show CDR1 as MNHEY and CDR2 as SMNVEV (reference sequence). V was clipped by 3 bases and J by 2 bases, with 10 bases between them. The CDR3 DNA reads as TGTGCCAGCAGTTTCCGGAGGCCCAACACTGAAGCTTTCTTT. It is translated as CASSFRRPNTEAFF.

The rearrangement uses TRBV30 and TRBJ2-5; 7 bases are a match to TRBD2. Per the germline V gene, CDR1 is GTSNPN and CDR2 is SVGIG (reference sequence). CDR3 length: 11 residues. V lost 7 bases to trimming and J lost 5 bases; unmatched junction nucleotides: 4. The CDR3 DNA follows: TGTGCCTTACTAGCGACGGAGACCCAGTACTTC. Its protein product is CALLATETQYF.

The gene calls are TRBV4-1 and TRBJ1-1; D is undetermined. The length of the CDR3 is 16 residues. Trimming took 2 bases from V and 0 from J, leaving 13 bases between them. Germline loops: CDR1 MGHRA, CDR2 YSYEKL. The CDR3 sequence: CASSQILSRVNTEAFF. The CDR3 bases are TGCGCCAGCAGCCAAATACTTTCCCGGGTGAACACTGAAGCTTTCTTT.

V gene TRBV6-4 combines with J gene TRBJ2-3; 11 nucleotides line up with TRBD2. CDR1 MRHNA and CDR2 SNTAGT come from the germline V gene. The CDR3 is 16 amino acids. J was trimmed by 4 bases and V by 0 bases; bases with no gene match: 3. CDR3 amino acids: CASSDSASGGPDTQYF. Here the CDR3 DNA reads TGTGCCAGCAGTGACTCGGCTAGCGGGGGGCCAGATACGCAGTATTTT.

The rearrangement uses TRBV19 and TRBJ2-7; D possibly corresponds to TRBD1 (5 bases). Per germline, CDR1 LNHDA and CDR2 SQIVND (reference sequence). The V gene lost 5 bases and the J gene lost 3 bases, with 17 bases spanning the gap. The CDR3 contains 15 residues. The CDR3 DNA is TGTGCCAGTAGTCACCCTTCAGACAGAAACTACGAGCAGTACTTC. Encoded protein: CASSHPSDRNYEQYF.

This chain joins TRBV6-5 and TRBJ1-2; D gene ambiguous. The germline V gene encodes CDR1 MNHEY and CDR2 SVGAGI. The CDR3 runs 14 residues. V lost 6 bases and J 2 bases, leaving 13 bases between the germline ends. In DNA, the CDR3 is TGTGCCAGCAGGGCCCTCGGGGTGAACTATGGCTACACCTTC. Translation: CASRALGVNYGYTF.

The rearrangement joins TRBV10-3 to TRBJ2-7; 8 bases fit TRBD1. The CDR3 is made up of 14 amino acids. V trimming: 3 bases; J trimming: 2 bases; junction bases outside the gene matches: 3. Germline V gives CDR1 ENHRY, CDR2 SYGVKD. DNA of the CDR3: TGTGCCATCAGTGACTCGACAGGGGCCTACGAGCAGTACTTC. Translation gives CAISDSTGAYEQYF.